The rows below give T cell receptor beta chains drawn from one sample of a study of T-cell reconstitution after alpha-beta-depleted transplantation in children. TCRdb fed the PCR reads into MiXCR, producing one record per CDR3 protein. Of hundreds of thousands of distinct CDR3 sequences listed, roughly 7.8% are singletons. The sample consisted of peripheral blood, taken 360 days after TCRalphabeta/CD19-depleted stem cell transplant. Every receptor here comes from a female patient younger than 10 who had a stem cell transplant for Fanconi anemia, so the T cells may come from the graft donor. CDR3s include the opening cysteine and the closing phenylalanine or tryptophan. Each record gives: clone size, V gene, D gene, J gene, CDR3 protein, CDR3 DNA. The D gene is left open where the match is weak. Not all rows give a size; the values are once, few, many and, for expanded clones, a class.

abundance: many
v_gene: TRBV2
d_gene: .
j_gene: TRBJ1-1
CDR3aa: CANTRATSTEAFF
CDR3nt: TGTGCCAATACCCGGGCAACGAGCACTGAAGCTTTCTTT

abundance: many
v_gene: TRBV20-1
d_gene: TRBD2
j_gene: TRBJ2-3
CDR3aa: CSARVLAATDTQYF
CDR3nt: TGCAGTGCTAGAGTACTAGCGGCCACAGATACGCAGTATTTT

abundance: many
v_gene: TRBV9
d_gene: .
j_gene: TRBJ2-3
CDR3aa: CASSKTQDTQYF
CDR3nt: TGTGCCAGCAGCAAAACGCAGGATACGCAGTATTTT

abundance: .
v_gene: TRBV18
d_gene: TRBD2
j_gene: TRBJ2-1
CDR3aa: CASSFVLAGDEQFF
CDR3nt: TGTGCCAGCTCATTCGTCCTAGCGGGAGATGAGCAGTTCTTC

abundance: .
v_gene: TRBV2
d_gene: .
j_gene: TRBJ1-5
CDR3aa: CASSGGGVNQPQHF
CDR3nt: TGTGCCAGCAGTGGAGGGGGGGTCAATCAGCCCCAGCATTTT

abundance: many
v_gene: TRBV9
d_gene: .
j_gene: TRBJ2-3
CDR3aa: CASSPRSLDWSTDTQYF
CDR3nt: TGTGCCAGCAGCCCCCGGAGTTTGGACTGGAGCACAGATACGCAGTATTTT

abundance: many
v_gene: TRBV12-3/TRBV12-4
d_gene: TRBD1
j_gene: TRBJ1-2
CDR3aa: CASSLGQPNYGYTF
CDR3nt: TGTGCCAGCAGTCTGGGACAGCCGAACTATGGCTACACCTTC

abundance: many
v_gene: TRBV28
d_gene: .
j_gene: TRBJ2-5
CDR3aa: CASSSKGGETQYF
CDR3nt: TGTGCCAGCAGTAGTAAGGGGGGAGAGACCCAGTACTTC

abundance: .
v_gene: TRBV12-3/TRBV12-4
d_gene: .
j_gene: TRBJ1-6
CDR3aa: CASSWGKSPLHF
CDR3nt: TGTGCCAGCAGTTGGGGGAAATCACCCCTCCACTTT

abundance: many
v_gene: TRBV20-1
d_gene: TRBD1
j_gene: TRBJ1-1
CDR3aa: CSAGGKQGASTEAFF
CDR3nt: TGCAGTGCTGGGGGGAAACAGGGGGCAAGTACTGAAGCTTTCTTT

abundance: many
v_gene: TRBV30
d_gene: .
j_gene: TRBJ1-1
CDR3aa: CAWSVLVRVTEAFF
CDR3nt: TGTGCCTGGAGTGTACTAGTAAGGGTCACTGAAGCTTTCTTT

abundance: many
v_gene: TRBV7-6
d_gene: TRBD2
j_gene: TRBJ2-7
CDR3aa: CASSIMSMASGYEQYF
CDR3nt: TGTGCCAGCAGCATCATGTCGATGGCTAGCGGCTACGAGCAGTACTTC

abundance: many
v_gene: TRBV10-3
d_gene: .
j_gene: TRBJ1-4
CDR3aa: CASRPGEGNEKLFF
CDR3nt: TGTGCCAGCAGGCCAGGGGAAGGGAATGAAAAACTGTTTTTT

abundance: many
v_gene: TRBV4-3
d_gene: TRBD1
j_gene: TRBJ1-1
CDR3aa: CASSQYIGQATEAFF
CDR3nt: TGCGCCAGCAGCCAGTATATCGGACAGGCGACTGAAGCTTTCTTT

abundance: many
v_gene: TRBV12-3/TRBV12-4
d_gene: TRBD2
j_gene: TRBJ2-1
CDR3aa: CASRGTSAYNEQFF
CDR3nt: TGTGCCAGCAGAGGGACTAGTGCTTACAATGAGCAGTTCTTC

abundance: few
v_gene: TRBV5-1
d_gene: TRBD2
j_gene: TRBJ2-1
CDR3aa: CASSFSAGGPNEQFF
CDR3nt: TGCGCCAGCAGCTTTTCAGCGGGGGGGCCCAATGAGCAGTTCTTC

abundance: .
v_gene: TRBV6-5
d_gene: .
j_gene: TRBJ1-6
CDR3aa: CASSYAALRVPLHF
CDR3nt: TGTGCCAGCAGTTACGCGGCCCTTAGAGTTCCCCTCCACTTT

abundance: many
v_gene: TRBV5-1
d_gene: TRBD2
j_gene: TRBJ2-1
CDR3aa: CASSAGLAGSDEQFF
CDR3nt: TGCGCCAGCAGCGCGGGACTAGCGGGAAGTGATGAGCAGTTCTTC

abundance: many
v_gene: TRBV12-3/TRBV12-4
d_gene: .
j_gene: TRBJ1-2
CDR3aa: CASSILSDTNYGYTF
CDR3nt: TGTGCCAGCAGTATACTCAGCGATACTAACTATGGCTACACCTTC

abundance: many
v_gene: TRBV12-3/TRBV12-4
d_gene: .
j_gene: TRBJ2-5
CDR3aa: CASSDPWTAQETQYF
CDR3nt: TGTGCCAGCAGTGACCCTTGGACAGCCCAAGAGACCCAGTACTTC

abundance: .
v_gene: TRBV10-3
d_gene: .
j_gene: TRBJ2-5
CDR3aa: CAISPGTPGETQYF
CDR3nt: TGTGCCATCAGCCCCGGGACGCCGGGAGAGACCCAGTACTTC

abundance: few
v_gene: TRBV27
d_gene: TRBD2
j_gene: TRBJ2-1
CDR3aa: CASSPRAGVREQFF
CDR3nt: TGTGCCAGCAGTCCCCGAGCGGGAGTTAGAGAGCAGTTCTTC

abundance: few
v_gene: TRBV5-4
d_gene: .
j_gene: TRBJ2-1
CDR3aa: CASSLDSVHNEQFF
CDR3nt: TGTGCCAGCAGCTTAGATTCGGTACACAATGAGCAGTTCTTC

abundance: many
v_gene: TRBV5-5
d_gene: .
j_gene: TRBJ1-5
CDR3aa: CASSLYGGTNQPQHF
CDR3nt: TGTGCCAGCAGCTTGTACGGGGGAACTAATCAGCCCCAGCATTTT

abundance: .
v_gene: TRBV5-1
d_gene: .
j_gene: TRBJ2-5
CDR3aa: CASSLLLLDPSGLGETQYF
CDR3nt: TGCGCCAGCAGCTTGCTTCTCTTAGACCCTTCGGGGTTAGGGGAGACCCAGTACTTC

abundance: .
v_gene: TRBV12-3/TRBV12-4
d_gene: TRBD2
j_gene: TRBJ2-2
CDR3aa: CASSLAGGGVGELFF
CDR3nt: TGTGCCAGCAGCCTAGCGGGGGGGGGCGTCGGGGAGCTGTTTTTT

abundance: few
v_gene: TRBV20-1
d_gene: .
j_gene: TRBJ1-2
CDR3aa: CSASLSGRANYGYTF
CDR3nt: TGCAGTGCTAGTCTTTCTGGCAGGGCTAACTATGGCTACACCTTC

abundance: many
v_gene: TRBV5-5
d_gene: .
j_gene: TRBJ1-1
CDR3aa: CASSLRPGRANTEAFF
CDR3nt: TGTGCCAGCAGCTTGAGGCCGGGCCGGGCGAACACTGAAGCTTTCTTT

abundance: few
v_gene: TRBV20-1
d_gene: .
j_gene: TRBJ2-7
CDR3aa: CSARDGASAGEQYF
CDR3nt: TGCAGTGCTAGAGATGGTGCTAGCGCGGGGGAGCAGTACTTC

abundance: .
v_gene: TRBV4-2
d_gene: TRBD2
j_gene: TRBJ2-7
CDR3aa: CASSPAGGLAGGLPIGQYF
CDR3nt: TGTGCCAGCAGCCCGGCAGGGGGACTAGCGGGAGGGCTCCCTATTGGGCAGTACTTC

abundance: few
v_gene: TRBV27
d_gene: .
j_gene: TRBJ1-6
CDR3aa: CASTLDSGAHNSPLHF
CDR3nt: TGTGCCAGTACCTTGGACTCGGGGGCCCATAATTCACCCCTCCACTTT

abundance: many
v_gene: TRBV5-1
d_gene: .
j_gene: TRBJ1-3
CDR3aa: CASSLAGGSGNTIYF
CDR3nt: TGTGCCAGCAGTTTAGCGGGCGGGTCAGGAAACACCATATATTTT

abundance: .
v_gene: TRBV13
d_gene: .
j_gene: TRBJ1-2
CDR3aa: CASSLVASYTF
CDR3nt: TGTGCCAGCAGCTTAGTTGCAAGCTACACCTTC

abundance: many
v_gene: TRBV6-5
d_gene: .
j_gene: TRBJ2-5
CDR3aa: CASSYSPREETQYF
CDR3nt: TGTGCCAGCAGTTACTCCCCCAGGGAAGAGACCCAGTACTTC

abundance: many
v_gene: TRBV12-3/TRBV12-4
d_gene: .
j_gene: TRBJ2-2
CDR3aa: CASSFTTGGGELFF
CDR3nt: TGTGCCAGCAGTTTTACTACAGGCGGTGGGGAGCTGTTTTTT

abundance: many
v_gene: TRBV2
d_gene: TRBD1
j_gene: TRBJ2-1
CDR3aa: CASIEDRESYNEQFF
CDR3nt: TGTGCCAGCATCGAGGACAGGGAGTCGTACAATGAGCAGTTCTTC

abundance: many
v_gene: TRBV20-1
d_gene: TRBD2
j_gene: TRBJ2-5
CDR3aa: CSARGSASGGKETQYF
CDR3nt: TGCAGTGCTAGAGGGTCTGCTAGCGGGGGGAAAGAGACCCAGTACTTC

abundance: many
v_gene: TRBV7-9
d_gene: .
j_gene: TRBJ1-2
CDR3aa: CASSLAVGYTF
CDR3nt: TGTGCCAGCAGCTTAGCGGTTGGCTACACCTTC

abundance: few
v_gene: TRBV28
d_gene: .
j_gene: TRBJ2-1
CDR3aa: CASSLSRDLMNEQFF
CDR3nt: TGTGCCAGCAGTTTATCCCGGGATTTAATGAATGAGCAGTTCTTC

abundance: few
v_gene: TRBV7-9
d_gene: .
j_gene: TRBJ1-1
CDR3aa: CASSLGAGAAYTEAFF
CDR3nt: TGTGCCAGCAGCTTAGGGGCAGGGGCCGCATACACTGAAGCTTTCTTT

abundance: many
v_gene: TRBV12-3/TRBV12-4
d_gene: .
j_gene: TRBJ2-2
CDR3aa: CASSLDWSTGELFF
CDR3nt: TGTGCCAGCAGTTTAGACTGGAGTACCGGGGAGCTGTTTTTT

abundance: few
v_gene: TRBV6-5
d_gene: .
j_gene: TRBJ1-6
CDR3aa: CASSRVRVLNNSPLHF
CDR3nt: TGTGCCAGCAGTAGGGTGAGGGTATTAAATAATTCACCCCTCCACTTT

abundance: many
v_gene: TRBV5-5
d_gene: .
j_gene: TRBJ2-7
CDR3aa: CASSLGLLSSYEQYF
CDR3nt: TGTGCCAGCAGCTTGGGTCTCTTAAGCTCCTACGAGCAGTACTTC

abundance: many
v_gene: TRBV12-3/TRBV12-4
d_gene: TRBD2
j_gene: TRBJ2-3
CDR3aa: CASSRGKTSGLSTDTQYF
CDR3nt: TGTGCCAGCAGTCGAGGGAAGACTAGCGGCCTTAGCACAGATACGCAGTATTTT

abundance: few
v_gene: TRBV18
d_gene: .
j_gene: TRBJ1-3
CDR3aa: CASSPRQGSSGNTIYF
CDR3nt: TGTGCCAGCTCACCACGCCAGGGAAGCTCTGGAAACACCATATATTTT

abundance: few
v_gene: TRBV27
d_gene: .
j_gene: TRBJ2-2
CDR3aa: CASRRAEYTGELFF
CDR3nt: TGTGCCAGCCGAAGGGCTGAGTACACCGGGGAGCTGTTTTTT

abundance: many
v_gene: TRBV7-6
d_gene: .
j_gene: TRBJ2-2
CDR3aa: CASNKIGAGELFF
CDR3nt: TGTGCCAGCAACAAAATCGGGGCCGGGGAGCTGTTTTTT

abundance: few
v_gene: TRBV11-2
d_gene: .
j_gene: TRBJ1-1
CDR3aa: CASSLDPSGRTEAFF
CDR3nt: TGTGCCAGCAGCTTAGATCCTTCCGGTAGGACTGAAGCTTTCTTT

abundance: many
v_gene: TRBV28
d_gene: .
j_gene: TRBJ2-2
CDR3aa: CASRVLGNTGELFF
CDR3nt: TGTGCCAGCAGAGTCTTGGGGAACACCGGGGAGCTGTTTTTT

abundance: many
v_gene: TRBV12-3/TRBV12-4
d_gene: .
j_gene: TRBJ2-5
CDR3aa: CASSSTGFGTQYF
CDR3nt: TGTGCCAGCAGTAGCACAGGGTTCGGGACCCAGTACTTC

abundance: few
v_gene: TRBV6-5
d_gene: TRBD1
j_gene: TRBJ1-1
CDR3aa: CASRSPPFDRGVDTEAFF
CDR3nt: TGTGCCAGCAGGAGTCCTCCATTCGACAGGGGGGTTGACACTGAAGCTTTCTTT

abundance: many
v_gene: TRBV12-3/TRBV12-4
d_gene: .
j_gene: TRBJ2-7
CDR3aa: CASSLRSYEQYF
CDR3nt: TGTGCCAGCAGTTTAAGGTCCTACGAGCAGTACTTC

abundance: .
v_gene: TRBV5-1
d_gene: .
j_gene: TRBJ2-1
CDR3aa: CASSSTPYAYNEQFF
CDR3nt: TGCGCCAGCAGCTCCACACCCTATGCCTACAATGAGCAGTTCTTC

abundance: .
v_gene: TRBV20-1
d_gene: .
j_gene: TRBJ1-1
CDR3aa: CSARTSIGVPTEAFF
CDR3nt: TGCAGTGCTAGAACTTCCATAGGGGTTCCCACTGAAGCTTTCTTT

abundance: many
v_gene: TRBV7-2
d_gene: .
j_gene: TRBJ2-5
CDR3aa: CASSLSLGETQYF
CDR3nt: TGTGCCAGCAGCTTATCGTTGGGTGAGACCCAGTACTTC